The 17 T cell receptor beta chains presented below share a single source sample, sequenced in a study of blood T cell repertoires in COVID-19. TCRdb's copy holds only in-frame clones and misses some; the assay was immunoSEQ multiplex PCR. The sample gives approximately 110,000 clones, roughly 71% of which show up once; around 6.3% is in the top ten. Sequencing was done on a sample of peripheral blood. These receptors were obtained from a man aged 80 or over with acute or convalescent COVID-19.

This sequence joins TRBV6-2 or TRBV6-3 and TRBJ2-3; D ambiguous. The CDR3 length is 13 residues. Trimming left V 6 bases short and J 0 bases short, with 7 bases between. The germline gives CDR1 MNHEY, CDR2 SVGEGT. CDR3 nucleotides: TGTGCCAGCAGCCTGACTAGCACAGATACGCAGTATTTT. Amino acids: CASSLTSTDTQYF.

The V gene is TRBV28, the J gene TRBJ1-2; D remains ambiguous. Germline CDR1 and CDR2: MDHEN and SYDVKM. The V end was cut by 3 bases, the J end by 7 bases, with 15 bases between. The CDR3 consists of 14 residues. The CDR3 is CASSFLLGSPGYTF. In DNA form, the CDR3 reads TGTGCCAGCAGTTTCCTTCTCGGGTCCCCTGGCTACACCTTC.

CDR3 loop: CASSSRIERDTQYF. The CDR3 nucleotides read TGTGCCAGCAGCTCTAGGATAGAGAGAGATACGCAGTATTTT. V and J are TRBV11-1 and TRBJ2-3; no firm D call. The CDR3 contains 14 residues. V lost 4 bases to trimming and J lost 5 bases, with 13 bases between them. The germline V gene encodes CDR1 SGHAT and CDR2 FQDESV (reference sequence).

The chain couples TRBV12-3 or TRBV12-4 to TRBJ2-1; tentative D call: TRBD2 (7 bases). V was pared by 7 bases and J by 9 bases, with 16 bases between. The CDR3 length is 13 residues. The CDR3 protein is CASTPAGAGEQFF. DNA for the CDR3: TGTGCCAGCACCCCCGCGGGGGCGGGTGAGCAGTTCTTC.

This sequence joins TRBV7-9 and TRBJ2-5, with TRBD2 matching over 7 bases. Trimming took 5 bases from V and 4 from J; bases not matched to a gene: 13. Germline V gene sequence: CDR1 SEHNR, CDR2 FQNEAQ (reference sequence). This CDR3 comprises 16 residues. CDR3 amino acids: CASSTLAGVMGETQYF. The CDR3, as DNA: TGTGCCAGCAGCACCCTCGCGGGAGTGATGGGAGAGACCCAGTACTTC.

This clone was detected a few times. The V call is TRBV6-6, the J call TRBJ2-7, with unresolved D. The germline V gene has CDR1 MNHNY and CDR2 SVGAGI (reference sequence). Trimming stripped 4 bases from V and 6 bases from J, with 13 bases between. The length of the CDR3 is 13 residues. CDR3 region: CASSSLDPGEQYF. In DNA form, the CDR3 reads TGTGCCAGCAGTTCCTTAGACCCAGGCGAGCAGTACTTC.

The chain employs TRBV5-1 and TRBJ1-1; 12 bases align to TRBD1. V trimming: 1 base; J trimming: 6 bases; junction bases outside the gene matches: 4. This CDR3 is 15 amino acids long. The germline V gene encodes CDR1 SGHRS and CDR2 YFSETQ. The CDR3 loop reads CASSLYGTGGSEAFF. CDR3 bases: TGCGCCAGCAGCTTGTACGGGACAGGGGGCTCTGAAGCTTTCTTT.

The chain combines TRBV30 with TRBJ2-3; 7 bases map to TRBD1. Germline CDR1 is GTSNPN and CDR2 is SVGIG (reference sequence). CDR3 length equals 12 residues. V lost 0 bases to trimming and J lost 6 bases; unmatched junction nucleotides: 0. CDR3 residues: CAWSVGGDTQYF. As DNA, the CDR3 is TGTGCCTGGAGTGTAGGGGGCGATACGCAGTATTTT.

This clone turned up a few times. The CDR3 nucleotides read TGCGCCAGCAGCCGGGGACTGGGAGGAGCGGGATTGGCCGGGGAGCTGTTTTTT. It encodes CASSRGLGGAGLAGELFF. This chain joins TRBV4-1 and TRBJ2-2; TRBD2 matches 7 bases. The V segment lost 4 bases and the J segment 6 bases; nucleotides outside the gene matches: 17. This CDR3 has 18 residues. Per the germline V gene, CDR1 is MGHRA and CDR2 is YSYEKL.

This sequence joins TRBV7-9 and TRBJ2-1, with a tentative D call TRBD2 (5 bases). The V gene's germline CDR1 is SEHNR and CDR2 FQNEAQ (reference sequence). CDR3 length: 15 amino acids. Trimming pared 1 base from V and 8 bases from J, leaving 15 bases between. CDR3 loop: CASSLVLSGMHEQFF. The CDR3 coding sequence is TGTGCCAGCAGCTTAGTTCTATCCGGGATGCATGAGCAGTTCTTC. The full variable domain, rest sourced from reference TRBV7-9 and TRBJ2-1, is DTGVSQNPRHKITKRGQNVTFRCDPISEHNRLYWYRQTLGQGPEFLTYFQNEAQLEKSRLLSDRFSAERPKGSFSTLEIQRTEQGDSAMYLCASSLVLSGMHEQFFGPGTRLTVL.

This chain links TRBV24-1 with TRBJ2-3, with D possibly TRBD2 on 5 matching bases. The CDR3 extends over 15 amino acids. Germline-derived CDR1 and CDR2 are KGHDR and SFDVKD. V dropped 1 base and J dropped 6 bases, with 13 bases sitting between them. The CDR3 loop is CATSDFSGISDTQYF. The CDR3 DNA reads TGTGCCACCAGTGATTTCTCGGGGATCTCGGATACGCAGTATTTT.

V is TRBV28 and J is TRBJ2-7; no firm D call. V lost 7 bases and J 4 bases, leaving 14 bases between the germline ends. Germline V gene sequence: CDR1 MDHEN, CDR2 SYDVKM. CDR3 size: 13 residues. The chain's CDR3 is CASNYGFRYEQYF. Here the CDR3 DNA reads TGTGCCAGCAACTATGGGTTTAGGTACGAGCAGTACTTC.

The table lists this clone with a count of one. The chain uses TRBV5-1 and TRBJ2-3; D is undetermined. Trimming left V 0 bases short and J 5 bases short, with 10 bases between. Germline CDR1 reads SGHRS; CDR2 reads YFSETQ. The CDR3 is 14 amino acids. This chain's CDR3 is CASSLALREDTQYF. DNA of the CDR3: TGCGCCAGCAGCTTGGCCCTTCGCGAAGATACGCAGTATTTT.

This clone has a single count. V usage is TRBV30 and J usage is TRBJ1-4; 8 bases fit TRBD1. Trimming removed 8 bases from V and 2 bases from J; junction bases left unmatched: 13. The CDR3 runs 16 residues. Looked up from germline, CDR1 is GTSNPN and CDR2 is SVGIG (reference sequence). The CDR3 sequence: CASTPGGYQTNEKLFF. The CDR3 DNA sequence: TGTGCCAGCACACCAGGGGGCTATCAGACTAATGAAAAACTGTTTTTT.

The chain has TRBV10-1 and TRBJ2-7; D may be TRBD1 (6 bases). Germline V gives CDR1 WNHNN, CDR2 SYGVQD (reference sequence). CDR3 length equals 17 residues. Trimming took 3 bases from V and 4 from J, leaving 22 bases between them. CDR3 amino acids: CASSDPRQALSGYEQYF. As DNA, the CDR3 is TGCGCCAGCAGTGACCCGAGACAGGCTCTATCGGGTTACGAGCAGTACTTC.

This rearrangement joins TRBV10-3 to TRBJ2-2; 8 nucleotides align to TRBD1. The germline V gene encodes CDR1 ENHRY and CDR2 SYGVKD. The CDR3 consists of 15 residues. Unmatched junction bases numbered 7, after V lost 6 bases and J lost 4 bases. The DNA for the CDR3 is TGTGCCATCAGCCCAGGGGGCACGGGCACCGGGGAGCTGTTTTTT. Encoded protein: CAISPGGTGTGELFF.

The genes are TRBV19 and TRBJ1-2, with D tentatively TRBD1 (6 bases). Germline V CDR1 and CDR2: LNHDA, SQIVND (reference sequence). V lost 6 bases to trimming and J lost 2 bases, with 13 bases between them. The CDR3 is made up of 14 amino acids. This CDR3 reads CASSRTDKNYGYTF. The CDR3 bases are TGTGCCAGTAGCCGGACAGACAAAAACTATGGCTACACCTTC.